What follows is one TCR beta chain and its context. What it binds is unknown. This sample is part of a study of cytomegalovirus exposure and HLA in healthy donors. This CDR3 has 13 amino acids. CDR1 is SGHAT, CDR2 FQNNGV, per germline. Trimming removed 4 bases from V and 7 bases from J; junction bases left unmatched: 5. A multiplex PCR was run with 60 Vbeta primers and 13 Jbeta primers. TCRdb's copy holds only in-frame clones and misses some; the assay was immunoSEQ multiplex PCR. This sample has 190,000 or so clones, with around 83% found just once. Study-level points and caveats: It emerged from a later analysis that several of the most significant clusters appeared to be linked to common viral pathogens. Reportedly, diagnosis of cytomegalovirus status by the classifier showed high specificity and sensitivity.

The rearrangement joins TRBV11-2 to TRBJ1-2; TRBD1 aligns across 8 bases. The TCR originated in a man aged 50 to 60 in good health and CMV-seronegative. The specimen was PBMCs. CDR3 nucleotide sequence: TGTGCCAGCAGCTGGGGACAGGAGGCTGGCTACACCTTC. Protein sequence: CASSWGQEAGYTF.